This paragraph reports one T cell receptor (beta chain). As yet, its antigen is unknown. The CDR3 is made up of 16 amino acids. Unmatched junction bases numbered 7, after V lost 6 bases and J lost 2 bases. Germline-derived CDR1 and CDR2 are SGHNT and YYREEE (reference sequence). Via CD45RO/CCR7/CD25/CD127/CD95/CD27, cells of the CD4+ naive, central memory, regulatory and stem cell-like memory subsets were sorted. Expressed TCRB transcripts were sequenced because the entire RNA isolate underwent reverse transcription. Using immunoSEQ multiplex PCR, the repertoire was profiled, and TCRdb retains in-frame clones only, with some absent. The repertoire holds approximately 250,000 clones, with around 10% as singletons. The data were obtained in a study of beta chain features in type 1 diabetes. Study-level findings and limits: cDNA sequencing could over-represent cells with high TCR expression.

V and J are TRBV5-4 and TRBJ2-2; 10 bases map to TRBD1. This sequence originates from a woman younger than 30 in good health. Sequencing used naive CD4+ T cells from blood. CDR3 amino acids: CASKPRTGGNTGELFF. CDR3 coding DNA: TGTGCCAGCAAACCCAGGACAGGGGGAAACACCGGGGAGCTGTTTTTT.